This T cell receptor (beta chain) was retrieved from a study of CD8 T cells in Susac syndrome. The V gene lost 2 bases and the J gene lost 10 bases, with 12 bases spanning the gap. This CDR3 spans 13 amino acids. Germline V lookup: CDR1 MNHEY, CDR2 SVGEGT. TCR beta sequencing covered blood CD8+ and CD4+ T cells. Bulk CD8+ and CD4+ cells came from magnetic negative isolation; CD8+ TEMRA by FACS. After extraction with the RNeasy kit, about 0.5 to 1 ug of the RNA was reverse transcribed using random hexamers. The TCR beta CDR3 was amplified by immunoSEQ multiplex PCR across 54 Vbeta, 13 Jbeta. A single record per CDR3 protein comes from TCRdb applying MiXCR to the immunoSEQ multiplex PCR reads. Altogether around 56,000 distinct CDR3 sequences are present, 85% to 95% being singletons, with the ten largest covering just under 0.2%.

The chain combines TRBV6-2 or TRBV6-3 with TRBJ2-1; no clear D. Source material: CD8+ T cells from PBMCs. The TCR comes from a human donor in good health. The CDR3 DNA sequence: TGTGCCAGCAGTTACGGTCCGTTGGGGGAGCAGTTCTTC. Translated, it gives CASSYGPLGEQFF.